This T cell receptor (beta chain) appears in the sequencing data of a study of identical twins. TCRdb itself ran the 5' RACE reads through MiXCR, one entry per CDR3 protein. The sample shows 1.5 million to 2 million distinct CDR3 sequences, 32% of them seen only once. The table lists this clonotype with a few counts. The CDR3 is 17 amino acids. V shed 1 base and J shed 0 bases, with 12 bases lying between them. Germline CDR1 reads MGHDK; CDR2 reads SYGVNS. The clonotype was recovered from a newborn girl in good health. The sample consisted of cord blood. The chain uses TRBV25-1 and TRBJ1-4; tentatively, D is TRBD1 (6 bases). CDR3 DNA: TGTGCCAGCAGTGAATCCGGACAGCTTACAACTAATGAAAAACTGTTTTTT. Translated, it gives CASSESGQLTTNEKLFF.